Below are 19 T cell receptor beta chains sequenced from a single sample in a study of cytomegalovirus exposure and HLA in healthy donors. PCR primers comprised 60 Vbeta and 13 Jbeta primers. This table comes from immunoSEQ multiplex PCR, and its TCRdb copy is limited to in-frame clones, with some not included. The sample carries 150,000 to 200,000 clones, around 78% recorded once. Material for sequencing was PBMCs. The receptors come from a man between 40 and 49 years old in good health and CMV-seronegative.

This clone was picked up a small number of times. V usage is TRBV9 and J usage is TRBJ2-7, with 8 bases identical to TRBD1. CDR1 and CDR2 (germline): SGDLS, YYNGEE. The length of the CDR3 is 16 residues. Trimming took 4 bases from V and 0 from J; bases not matched to a gene: 9. The chain's CDR3 is CASSNRGQAPSYEQYF. The CDR3 bases are TGTGCCAGCAGCAACCGGGGACAGGCCCCCTCCTACGAGCAGTACTTC.

V gene TRBV19 combines with J gene TRBJ1-5; D not resolved. The CDR3 loop spans 13 amino acids. Germline V lookup: CDR1 LNHDA, CDR2 SQIVND (reference sequence). V lost 5 bases and J 6 bases, leaving 11 bases between the germline ends. CDR3 sequence (DNA): TGTGCCAGTAGTGGGAGTATTAGTCAGCCCCAGCATTTT. This gives the protein CASSGSISQPQHF.

The rearrangement joins TRBV29-1 to TRBJ1-1; 8 bases fit TRBD1. Germline CDR1 SQVTM, CDR2 ANQGSEA. V lost 6 bases, J lost 0 bases, and 3 bases stayed unmatched. This CDR3 has 13 amino acids. CDR3 residues: CSVGQVMNTEAFF. CDR3 nucleotides: TGCAGCGTGGGACAGGTTATGAACACTGAAGCTTTCTTT.

The chain joins TRBV7-2 to TRBJ2-3; TRBD2 aligns across 10 bases. This CDR3 is 17 amino acids long. In germline, CDR1 is SGHTA, CDR2 FQGNSA. The V segment lost 1 base and the J segment 1 base; nucleotides outside the gene matches: 5. CDR3 DNA: TGTGCCAGCAGCTTAGTGCTAGCGGGAGTCGGCACAGATACGCAGTATTTT. Amino acid sequence: CASSLVLAGVGTDTQYF.

The V and J genes are TRBV25-1 and TRBJ2-5; maybe TRBD1 (5 bases). Matching the DNA end better, TRBJ2-7 makes the J call doubtful. The CDR3 covers 14 residues. Germline CDR1 MGHDK, CDR2 SYGVNS. The CDR3 loop is CASSPARDTYEQYF. Written as DNA, the CDR3 is TGTGCCAGCTCCCCGGCCAGGGATACCTACGAGCAGTACTTC.

The rearrangement links TRBV21-1 to TRBJ2-7; the DNA was not used to check the table's D call, TRBD1. TRBV21-1 constitutes a pseudogene. CDR3 size: 16 residues. In nucleotides, the CDR3 is TGTGCCAGCACCACCGAGGCAGGGTGGCAAATTTACGAGCAGTACGTC. Translating gives CASTTEAGWQIYEQYV.

This rearrangement joins TRBV28 to TRBJ2-3, with 12 bases aligning to TRBD1. V shed 8 bases, J shed 2 bases, and the junction held 8 bases outside the gene matches. In germline, CDR1 is MDHEN, CDR2 SYDVKM. This CDR3 is built from 16 residues. CDR3 sequence reads: CASSRDRGRHTDTQYF. CDR3 bases: TGTGCCAGCTCTAGGGACAGGGGGCGCCACACAGATACGCAGTATTTT.

The table lists this clone with a few counts. This chain uses TRBV4-1 with TRBJ1-6, with 9 bases matching TRBD1. Trimming removed 6 bases from V and 7 bases from J; junction bases left unmatched: 10. Per the germline V gene, CDR1 is MGHRA and CDR2 is YSYEKL. The CDR3 sequence is 16 residues long. CDR3 DNA sequence: TGCGCCAGCAGTCAATGGGTCGACAGGGGGAATTCACCCCTCCACTTT. This sequence encodes CASSQWVDRGNSPLHF.

Notes on this clone: One end of the junction does not line up with germline, which may come from a read error. CDR3 DNA: TGTGCCAGCAGTTCCACAGGGGCTGGGGCCAACGGCCTGACTTTC. This gives the protein CASSSTGAGANGLTF. V is TRBV6-5 and J is TRBJ2-6; 7 positions match TRBD1. The germline V gene has CDR1 MNHEY and CDR2 SVGAGI. CDR3 size: 15 residues.

The rearrangement joins TRBV4-1 to TRBJ2-3; D perhaps matches TRBD1 (5 bases). V was cut by 6 bases and J by 1 base, with 17 bases left in between. Germline lookup yields CDR1 MGHRA and CDR2 YSYEKL. The CDR3 runs to 16 residues. The CDR3 here is CASSSVGHSRTDTQYF. In DNA, the CDR3 is TGCGCCAGCAGTTCTGTCGGACACAGCCGCACAGATACGCAGTATTTT.

V usage is TRBV5-1 and J usage is TRBJ2-7; 7 bases align to TRBD1. The germline gives CDR1 SGHRS, CDR2 YFSETQ. There are 14 residues in the CDR3. The trim removed 6 bases at V and 2 bases at J, leaving 8 bases unmatched. CDR3 sequence: CASTPGTVPYEQYF. The CDR3, as DNA: TGCGCCAGCACGCCCGGGACAGTTCCCTACGAGCAGTACTTC.

The V and J genes are TRBV7-8 and TRBJ2-5, with 11 bases matching TRBD2. The junction had 7 bases not matched to a gene; V was cut back by 6 bases and J by 1 base. Germline V gives CDR1 SGHVS, CDR2 FQNEAQ. This CDR3 spans 16 amino acids. In DNA, the CDR3 is TGTGCCAGCAGGACTCTAGCGGGAGGTCCCCAAGAGACCCAGTACTTC. Its translation: CASRTLAGGPQETQYF. Full variable domain (missing parts from reference TRBV7-8 and TRBJ2-5): GAGVSQSPRYKVAKRGQDVALRCDPISGHVSLFWYQQALGQGPEFLTYFQNEAQLDKSGLPSDRFFAERPEGSVSTLKIQRTQQEDSAVYLCASRTLAGGPQETQYFGPGTRLLVL.

This clone was counted only a few times. V is TRBV4-1 and J is TRBJ2-7; D gene unclear. V lost 0 bases and J 0 bases, leaving 12 bases between the germline ends. CDR1 and CDR2 (germline): MGHRA, YSYEKL. The CDR3 contains 16 residues. The CDR3, as DNA: TGCGCCAGCAGCCAAGATCGTTCTAGTCCCTCCTACGAGCAGTACTTC. Translating gives CASSQDRSSPSYEQYF.

This chain uses TRBV6-5 with TRBJ1-5; D is possibly TRBD1 (5 bases). The V gene's germline CDR1 is MNHEY and CDR2 SVGAGI. The ends were cut back, 2 bases at V and 4 bases at J, with 9 bases in the middle. The CDR3 is 14 residues long. The DNA for the CDR3 is TGTGCCAGCAGTTACGCCCCAGGGAATCAGCCCCAGCATTTT. Its protein is CASSYAPGNQPQHF.

The CDR3 here is CASSSFLGQRPYEQYF. DNA of the CDR3: TGTGCCAGCAGTTCATTCCTGGGACAGAGGCCTTATGAGCAGTACTTC. The chain couples TRBV5-6 to TRBJ2-7; 7 bases line up with TRBD1. Per germline, CDR1 SGHDT and CDR2 YYEEEE. The CDR3 is made up of 16 amino acids. The V segment lost 5 bases and the J segment 7 bases; nucleotides outside the gene matches: 18.

This clone has only a few counts. The CDR3 sequence: CASSQERVPTEAFF. For the CDR3, the DNA is TGCGCCAGCAGCCAAGAGAGGGTCCCCACTGAAGCTTTCTTT. The chain uses TRBV4-1 and TRBJ1-1; D is unclear. Germline-derived CDR1 and CDR2 are MGHRA and YSYEKL. CDR3 length: 14 residues. V shed 0 bases and J shed 4 bases, with 9 bases lying between them.

The chain recombines TRBV28 with TRBJ2-7, with 13 nucleotides matching TRBD2. CDR1 and CDR2 from the germline V gene are MDHEN and SYDVKM. The CDR3 is 16 residues long. V dropped 4 bases and J dropped 4; count of bases not matched to a gene: 7. CDR3 nucleotide sequence: TGTGCCAGCAGTTGGAGCTGGACTAGCGGGAGTTACGAGCAGTACTTC. Translation gives CASSWSWTSGSYEQYF.

The chain couples TRBV19 to TRBJ2-1; D may be TRBD2 (6 bases). The CDR3 is 16 residues long. V shed 5 bases and J shed 8 bases, with 22 bases lying between them. Germline V gene lookup returns CDR1 LNHDA and CDR2 SQIVND (reference sequence). The CDR3 spells CASSSPRDFEVYEQFF. CDR3 in DNA: TGTGCCAGTAGTTCACCCCGGGACTTTGAGGTTTATGAGCAGTTCTTC.

This clone appeared once. The rearrangement joins TRBV5-1 to TRBJ1-1, with 8 bases fitting TRBD1. Germline lookup yields CDR1 SGHRS and CDR2 YFSETQ. The CDR3 totals 14 residues. J was trimmed by 4 bases and V by 2 bases; bases with no gene match: 4. CDR3 sequence: CASSFQGAGTEAFF. CDR3 DNA: TGCGCCAGCAGCTTCCAGGGGGCGGGCACTGAAGCTTTCTTT.